The 5 T cell receptor beta chains presented below share a single source sample, sequenced in a study of regulatory T cells in long-lasting Graves disease. With iRepertoire HTBI primers and Arm-PCR of CDR3 regions, TCR beta libraries were built. TCRdb ran MiXCR on the multiplex PCR reads and lists one entry per CDR3 protein. The data show 500,000 to 700,000 distinct CDR3 sequences, roughly 30% seen once. Indicated time point: persistent/refractory GD, antithyroid drugs over 5 years with positive TRAb. With RNA extracted from PBMCs as input, the TCR library was made. Material: peripheral blood mononuclear cells (PBMCs), obtained when the disease was refractory, from a patient treated with antithyroid drugs. These receptors were collected from a female donor with Graves disease.

The CDR3 nucleotides are TGTGCCAGCAGTGACCCTAACTCAGACGAGCAGTACTTC. Translated: CASSDPNSDEQYF. The rearrangement links TRBV25-1 to TRBJ2-7; D gene unclear. The CDR3 consists of 13 residues. CDR1 is MGHDK, CDR2 SYGVNS, per germline. Trimming left V 3 bases short and J 5 bases short, with 11 bases between.

The chain employs TRBV29-1 and TRBJ1-4; D ambiguous. The CDR3 length is 13 residues. Germline assignment: CDR1 SQVTM and CDR2 ANQGSEA. V lost 2 bases to trimming and J lost 4 bases, with 8 bases between them. The CDR3 is CSVEKSSNEKLFF. In DNA, the CDR3 is TGCAGCGTTGAAAAGAGCAGTAATGAAAAACTGTTTTTT.

This chain joins TRBV7-9 and TRBJ1-2; 12 bases fit TRBD1. Germline CDR1 and CDR2: SEHNR and FQNEAQ (reference sequence). After removal of 5 bases from V and 4 bases from J, the junction contained 11 bases not matched to a gene. CDR3 size: 17 residues. CDR3 loop: CASSRHGTGGLGYGYTF. CDR3 in DNA: TGTGCCAGCAGCCGACACGGGACAGGGGGCTTGGGCTATGGCTACACCTTC.

The chain couples TRBV29-1 to TRBJ1-1; D not certain. The CDR3 spans 14 residues. With 8 bases removed from V and 0 bases from J, the gap between germline ends came to 16 bases. In germline, CDR1 is SQVTM, CDR2 ANQGSEA. The CDR3 coding sequence is TGCAGCTACACCTTGCAGACGCTGAACACTGAAGCTTTCTTT. Its protein is CSYTLQTLNTEAFF.

This clonotype has a count of ten or more. In DNA, the CDR3 is TGCAGTGCTACCGAAGTGGGGTATGAGACCCAGTACTTC. It is translated as CSATEVGYETQYF. J is TRBJ2-5 and V is TRBV20-1; D remains ambiguous. Germline V gene sequence: CDR1 DFQATT, CDR2 SNEGSKA (reference sequence). The CDR3 has 13 residues. V was shortened by 4 bases and J by 5 bases, with 14 bases between the two germline ends.